This TCR beta chain is from a study of blood T cell repertoires in COVID-19. Study at large: Sites in the United States, Italy and Spain provided acute and convalescent COVID-19 samples. T cells, B-cell-depleted T cells, or PBMCs supplied cDNA or gDNA.

Cohorts were based on clinical histories the participants reported. In the source study's methods: Researchers report that nucleated cell counts were estimated from reference gene primer amplification. Profiled with immunoSEQ multiplex PCR; TCRdb holds only in-frame clones, not every one. V and J calls and clone size come straight from that table; D and trimming were deduced from the DNA. The data contain some 200,000 clones, 86% of them singletons. Between the trimmed V and J ends, which lost 6 bases and 7 bases, there was a span of 15 bases. Germline CDR1 is MNHEY and CDR2 is SMNVEV (reference sequence). CDR3 length equals 14 residues.

The V gene is TRBV27, the J gene TRBJ2-2, with TRBD2 as a possible D gene (7 bases). The clonotype originates from a woman aged 40 to 50 with acute COVID-19. Input material: PBMCs or T cells enriched from blood (not recorded which). The CDR3 bases are TGTGCCAGCAGCCCCGCGGGGGCAATCGGGGAGCTGTTTTTT. It encodes CASSPAGAIGELFF.